The entry below describes one T cell receptor beta chain. The CDR3 contains 15 residues. Germline-derived CDR1 and CDR2 are SGHRS and YFSETQ. J lost 2 bases, V lost 4 bases, and 8 bases had no gene match. This sample stems from a study of cytotoxic CD8 clonotypes in ibrutinib-treated CLL. Clones were read by immunoSEQ multiplex PCR, and TCRdb kept only the in-frame ones, dropping some. Among approximately 13,000 clones listed, around 70% were seen once. This TCR was sampled from a human donor with chronic lymphocytic leukemia. The chain employs TRBV5-1 and TRBJ2-5; 7 positions agree with TRBD1. Source: PBMCs, taken before ibrutinib treatment. The CDR3 DNA follows: TGCGCCAGCAGCCCCGGGACAGACCCTCAAGAGACCCAGTACTTC. Translating it yields CASSPGTDPQETQYF.